This record covers a single T cell receptor beta chain. A much larger clone lies a single base off, so this may be a read error. The germline V gene encodes CDR1 SQVTM and CDR2 ANQGSEA. This CDR3 has 13 residues. The ends were cut back, 7 bases at V and 2 bases at J, with 14 bases in the middle. This sample was included in a study of identical twins. TCRdb reanalysed the 5' RACE reads using MiXCR and keeps one entry per CDR3 protein. The table shows about 240,000 distinct CDR3 sequences, with more than 9.5% occurring only once. These records were also assigned to another study, of yellow fever vaccine responses in identical twins.

This TCR derives from a woman between 18 and 29 years old in good health. The chain recombines TRBV29-1 with TRBJ2-5, with unresolved D. The sequencing sample was made of memory (CD45RO+) T cells sorted from blood. The CDR3 loop reads CSALGLDQETQYF. In DNA, the CDR3 is TGCAGCGCGCTAGGGCTGGATCAAGAGACCCAGTACTTC.